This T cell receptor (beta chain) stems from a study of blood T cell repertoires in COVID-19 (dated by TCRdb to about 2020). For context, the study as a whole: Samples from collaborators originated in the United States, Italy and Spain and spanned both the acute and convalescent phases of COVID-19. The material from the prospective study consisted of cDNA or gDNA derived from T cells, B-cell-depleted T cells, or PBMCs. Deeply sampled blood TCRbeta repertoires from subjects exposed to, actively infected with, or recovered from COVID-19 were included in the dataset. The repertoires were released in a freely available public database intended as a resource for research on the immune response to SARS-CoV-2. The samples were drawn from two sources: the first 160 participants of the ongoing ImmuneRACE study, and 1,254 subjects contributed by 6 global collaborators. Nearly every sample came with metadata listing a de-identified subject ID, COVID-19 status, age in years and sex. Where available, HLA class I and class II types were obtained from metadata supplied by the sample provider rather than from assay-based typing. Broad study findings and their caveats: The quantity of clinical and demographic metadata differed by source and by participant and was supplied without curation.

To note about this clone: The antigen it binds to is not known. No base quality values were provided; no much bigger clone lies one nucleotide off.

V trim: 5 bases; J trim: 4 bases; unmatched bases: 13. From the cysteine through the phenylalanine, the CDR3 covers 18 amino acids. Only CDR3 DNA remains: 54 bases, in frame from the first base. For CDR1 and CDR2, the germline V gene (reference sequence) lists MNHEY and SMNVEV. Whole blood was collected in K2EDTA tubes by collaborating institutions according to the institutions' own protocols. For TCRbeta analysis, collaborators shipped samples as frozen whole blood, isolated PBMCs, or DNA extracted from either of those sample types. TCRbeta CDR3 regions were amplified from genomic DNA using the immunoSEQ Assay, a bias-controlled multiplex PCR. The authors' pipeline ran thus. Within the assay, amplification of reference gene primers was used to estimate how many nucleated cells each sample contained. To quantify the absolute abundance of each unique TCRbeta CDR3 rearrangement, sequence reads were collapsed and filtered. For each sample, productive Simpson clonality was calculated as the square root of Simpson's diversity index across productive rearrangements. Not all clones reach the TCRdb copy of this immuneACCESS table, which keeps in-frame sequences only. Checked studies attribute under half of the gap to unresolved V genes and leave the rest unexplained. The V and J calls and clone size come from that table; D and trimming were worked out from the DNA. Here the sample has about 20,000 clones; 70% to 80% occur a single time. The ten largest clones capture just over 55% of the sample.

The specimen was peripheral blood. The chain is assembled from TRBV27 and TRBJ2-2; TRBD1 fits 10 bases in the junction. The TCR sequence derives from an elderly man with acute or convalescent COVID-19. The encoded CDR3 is CASSLRTFGTGVTGELFF. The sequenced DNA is TGTGCCAGCAGTCTCAGGACTTTCGGGACAGGGGTCACCGGGGAGCTGTTTTTT.